Listed below are T cell receptor beta chains from one sample, sequenced in a study of T cells in Graves' hyperthyroidism and ophthalmopathy. TCRdb reprocessed the multiplex PCR reads with MiXCR, giving one entry per CDR3 protein. The sample includes 350,000 or so distinct CDR3 sequences, over 20% of them seen just once. The sequenced material came from blood. These receptors came from a woman between 50 and 59 years old with Graves' hyperthyroidism. The CDR3 runs from the conserved cysteine through the conserved F or W. The D gene is left open where the match is weak. Only some rows state a clone size, as once, few, many or a class for expanded clones.

V gene,D gene,J gene,clone size,CDR3 protein,CDR3 DNA
TRBV12-3/TRBV12-4,NA,TRBJ1-1,many,CASSFRVRGTEAFF,TGTGCCAGCAGTTTCAGGGTGAGGGGCACTGAAGCTTTCTTT
TRBV6-1,NA,TRBJ1-2,few,CASSEGLLTNYGYTF,TGTGCCAGCAGTGAAGGTCTACTGACTAACTATGGCTACACCTTC
TRBV10-3,NA,TRBJ1-1,NA,CAIRGEGVTEAFF,TGTGCCATCAGGGGAGAAGGGGTCACTGAAGCTTTCTTT
TRBV11-1,TRBD1,TRBJ2-3,NA,CASSLIRGRTDTQYF,TGTGCCAGCAGCTTAATCAGGGGGCGAACAGATACGCAGTATTTT
TRBV6-1,NA,TRBJ2-1,many,CASSGQGRNYNEQFF,TGTGCCAGCAGCGGGCAGGGACGCAACTACAATGAGCAGTTCTTC
TRBV3-1,NA,TRBJ1-1,many,CASSPTGLQGPVAFF,TGTGCCAGCAGCCCCACAGGCCTTCAGGGTCCAGTCGCTTTCTTT
TRBV5-5,NA,TRBJ1-4,many,CASSLEGGAIEKLFF,TGTGCCAGCAGCTTGGAGGGGGGCGCGATAGAAAAACTGTTTTTT
TRBV19,NA,TRBJ2-7,few,CASGRGIDEQYF,TGTGCCAGCGGCAGGGGCATCGACGAGCAGTACTTC
TRBV6-1,TRBD1,TRBJ2-7,many,CASSQTGLEQYF,TGTGCCAGCAGTCAGACAGGGTTGGAGCAGTACTTC
TRBV9,TRBD2,TRBJ2-1,few,CASSVSTGTSRYEQFF,TGTGCCAGCAGCGTATCAACCGGGACTAGCAGGTATGAGCAGTTCTTC
TRBV4-2,NA,TRBJ1-1,NA,CASSQGGAVILNTEAFF,TGTGCCAGCAGCCAAGGGGGGGCGGTAATACTGAACACTGAAGCTTTCTTT
TRBV7-8,TRBD2,TRBJ2-5,many,CASSSGELAELRETQYF,TGTGCCAGCAGCTCTGGGGAACTAGCGGAATTGAGGGAGACCCAGTACTTC
TRBV29-1,TRBD1,TRBJ2-2,NA,CSVGSRTGGSGELFF,TGCAGCGTTGGGTCCCGGACAGGGGGTTCCGGGGAGCTGTTTTTT
TRBV28,NA,TRBJ2-3,many,CASSLFYRGQNPDTQYF,TGTGCCAGCAGTTTATTCTACCGGGGGCAGAATCCAGATACGCAGTATTTT
TRBV12-3/TRBV12-4,NA,TRBJ2-7,many,CASSLPNGAREQYF,TGTGCCAGCAGCCTTCCTAACGGGGCTAGGGAGCAGTACTTC
TRBV28,TRBD1,TRBJ1-5,many,CVTRGQGSSYSNQPQHF,TGTGTGACCCGGGGACAGGGCTCGTCTTATAGCAATCAGCCCCAGCATTTT
TRBV10-3,TRBD1,TRBJ1-2,many,CAISEDRDGYTF,TGTGCCATCAGTGAGGACAGGGATGGCTACACCTTC
TRBV2,NA,TRBJ2-3,many,CASSETSSGSTDTQYF,TGTGCCAGCAGTGAGACTAGTTCGGGTAGCACAGATACGCAGTATTTT
TRBV28,NA,TRBJ1-1,NA,CATAGGANTEAFF,TGTGCCACCGCGGGGGGGGCGAACACTGAAGCTTTCTTT
TRBV27,NA,TRBJ2-1,many,CASSLDTGNEQFF,TGTGCCAGCAGTTTAGATACGGGCAATGAGCAGTTCTTC
TRBV30,TRBD2,TRBJ2-3,many,CAWSSGGRVVDTQYF,TGTGCCTGGAGTTCGGGCGGGAGAGTGGTAGATACGCAGTATTTT
TRBV11-1,NA,TRBJ2-5,NA,CASSPTQGSETQYF,TGTGCCAGCAGCCCCACCCAGGGGTCAGAGACCCAGTACTTC
TRBV7-9,TRBD1,TRBJ2-7,few,CASSSDREAYEQYF,TGTGCCAGCAGCTCGGACAGGGAGGCCTACGAGCAGTACTTC
TRBV27,NA,TRBJ2-1,NA,CASSSRQPIRNEQFF,TGTGCCAGCAGTTCCCGCCAGCCAATTCGTAATGAGCAGTTCTTC
TRBV5-1,NA,TRBJ2-7,few,CASSLLDREQYF,TGCGCCAGCAGCTTGCTGGACAGAGAGCAGTACTTC
TRBV5-4,NA,TRBJ1-1,NA,CASSLVGLVSSTTEAFF,TGTGCCAGCAGCTTGGTAGGGTTAGTCAGCAGTACCACTGAAGCTTTCTTT
TRBV4-1,TRBD1,TRBJ1-6,many,CASSQEVNRGYSPLHF,TGCGCCAGCAGCCAAGAAGTCAACAGGGGATATTCACCCCTCCACTTT
TRBV29-1,NA,TRBJ2-1,many,CSVEESRRNEQFF,TGCAGCGTTGAAGAGAGCAGGAGGAATGAGCAGTTCTTC
TRBV7-2,NA,TRBJ1-2,NA,CASSPRGGADGYTF,TGTGCCAGCAGCCCGAGAGGGGGGGCAGATGGCTACACCTTC
TRBV28,NA,TRBJ1-2,many,CASTLPGNYGYTF,TGTGCCAGCACCCTTCCGGGGAACTATGGCTACACCTTC
TRBV19,TRBD2,TRBJ2-1,NA,CASRTSGSYEQFF,TGTGCCAGTAGGACTAGCGGGAGTTATGAGCAGTTCTTC
TRBV2,NA,TRBJ2-2,many,CASSDSRRLNTGELFF,TGTGCCAGCAGTGATAGTAGACGGTTGAACACCGGGGAGCTGTTTTTT
TRBV20-1,NA,TRBJ1-2,many,CSAREGRYPTRGYTF,TGCAGTGCTAGAGAAGGCAGGTATCCCACTAGGGGCTACACCTTC
TRBV2,NA,TRBJ2-5,NA,CASSSTPRFQTQYF,TGTGCCAGCAGTTCTACCCCCCGGTTCCAGACCCAGTACTTC
TRBV5-8,NA,TRBJ2-5,many,CASSGTFGAQYF,TGTGCCAGCAGTGGGACCTTTGGGGCCCAGTACTTC
TRBV7-6,NA,TRBJ1-6,many,CASSLSRARTYNSPLHF,TGTGCCAGCAGCTTATCGAGGGCGCGGACCTATAATTCACCCCTCCACTTT
TRBV28,NA,TRBJ2-7,many,CASRLDSSTFSAVQYF,TGTGCCAGCAGGTTGGACAGCAGCACTTTTTCCGCGGTACAGTACTTC
TRBV20-1,NA,TRBJ2-7,many,CSARGTDSSYEQYF,TGCAGTGCTAGAGGGACAGATTCCTCCTACGAGCAGTACTTC
TRBV10-3,NA,TRBJ1-5,many,CAIRDSLGGQPQHF,TGTGCCATCAGGGACAGTTTAGGAGGTCAGCCCCAGCATTTT